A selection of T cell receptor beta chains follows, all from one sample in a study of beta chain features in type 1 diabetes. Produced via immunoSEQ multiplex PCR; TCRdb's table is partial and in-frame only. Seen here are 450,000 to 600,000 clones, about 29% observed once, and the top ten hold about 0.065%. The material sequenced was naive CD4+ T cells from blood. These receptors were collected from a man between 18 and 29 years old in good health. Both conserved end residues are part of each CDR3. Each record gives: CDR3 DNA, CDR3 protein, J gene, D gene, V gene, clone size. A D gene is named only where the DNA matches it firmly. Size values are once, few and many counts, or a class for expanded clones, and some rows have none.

CDR3 DNA: TGTGCCTGGAGCGCGCTCCTACGCTACAATGAGCAGTTCTTC
CDR3 protein: CAWSALLRYNEQFF
J gene: TRBJ2-1
D gene: -
V gene: TRBV30
clone size: -

CDR3 DNA: TGTGCCAGCAGTGAAAGTCTTGAGGAGGAAGCTTTCTTT
CDR3 protein: CASSESLEEEAFF
J gene: TRBJ1-1
D gene: -
V gene: TRBV6-1
clone size: -

CDR3 DNA: TGTGCTAGTGGTTTTATCCAGCCCCAGCATTTT
CDR3 protein: CASGFIQPQHF
J gene: TRBJ1-5
D gene: -
V gene: TRBV12-5
clone size: -

CDR3 DNA: TGTGCCAGCAGCCAAGATACGGGAGGGCCAGCGCAGTTCTTC
CDR3 protein: CASSQDTGGPAQFF
J gene: TRBJ2-1
D gene: TRBD2
V gene: TRBV14
clone size: few

CDR3 DNA: TGCAGCGTCGAAACAGGTACCGCGGGCACCTACAATGAGCAGTTCTTC
CDR3 protein: CSVETGTAGTYNEQFF
J gene: TRBJ2-1
D gene: -
V gene: TRBV29-1
clone size: -

CDR3 DNA: TGTGCCAGCAGCTTAGCCATTGATCAGCCCCAGCATTTT
CDR3 protein: CASSLAIDQPQHF
J gene: TRBJ1-5
D gene: -
V gene: TRBV7-2
clone size: few

CDR3 DNA: TGTGCCATCAGGAGGGTAGCGGGACCCCCTGACGAGCAGTACTTC
CDR3 protein: CAIRRVAGPPDEQYF
J gene: TRBJ2-7
D gene: TRBD2
V gene: TRBV10-3
clone size: -

CDR3 DNA: TGTGCCAGTAGTAAAAGGGTCGAGAACACTGAAGCTTTCTTT
CDR3 protein: CASSKRVENTEAFF
J gene: TRBJ1-1
D gene: -
V gene: TRBV19
clone size: few

CDR3 DNA: TGTGCCAGCAGTTATATGTCCTATGAGCAGTTCTTC
CDR3 protein: CASSYMSYEQFF
J gene: TRBJ2-1
D gene: -
V gene: TRBV6-6
clone size: -

CDR3 DNA: TGTGCCTGGAGCACAGGGGGCACGGGGAGTGAAAAACTGTTTTTT
CDR3 protein: CAWSTGGTGSEKLFF
J gene: TRBJ1-4
D gene: TRBD1
V gene: TRBV30
clone size: -

CDR3 DNA: TGTGCCAGCTTCACCACAGACCGAGAAGCTTTCTTT
CDR3 protein: CASFTTDREAFF
J gene: TRBJ1-1
D gene: -
V gene: TRBV18
clone size: few

CDR3 DNA: TGCAGCGTTGCGGGAGGAGCCGGGGAGCTGTTTTTT
CDR3 protein: CSVAGGAGELFF
J gene: TRBJ2-2
D gene: TRBD2
V gene: TRBV29-1
clone size: few

CDR3 DNA: TGTGCCAGCAGCACCCGGGGACTAGCGGGAAGCGCCTACGAGCAGTACTTC
CDR3 protein: CASSTRGLAGSAYEQYF
J gene: TRBJ2-7
D gene: TRBD2
V gene: TRBV25-1
clone size: -

CDR3 DNA: TGTGCCAGCAGCTACGGACCCCGCACAGATACGCAGTATTTT
CDR3 protein: CASSYGPRTDTQYF
J gene: TRBJ2-3
D gene: -
V gene: TRBV9
clone size: -

CDR3 DNA: TGTGCCATCAGCGGACAGGGAGGCGGGGAGCTGTTTTTT
CDR3 protein: CAISGQGGGELFF
J gene: TRBJ2-2
D gene: TRBD1
V gene: TRBV10-3
clone size: -

CDR3 DNA: TGTGCCAGCACGCTAGCGGGGGGGCCTTACAGTGAGCAGTTCTTC
CDR3 protein: CASTLAGGPYSEQFF
J gene: TRBJ2-1
D gene: TRBD2
V gene: TRBV2
clone size: few

CDR3 DNA: TGTGCCAGTAGTATAGATTCCGGGACAGGCGGGACCCAGTACTTC
CDR3 protein: CASSIDSGTGGTQYF
J gene: TRBJ2-5
D gene: TRBD1
V gene: TRBV19
clone size: -

CDR3 DNA: TGCGCCAGTAGACTAGCGGGAGGGCCCGAGGAGACCCAGTACTTC
CDR3 protein: CASRLAGGPEETQYF
J gene: TRBJ2-5
D gene: TRBD2
V gene: TRBV5-1
clone size: few

CDR3 DNA: TGTGCCAGCGCCCTCAGACTAAGGGAGACCCAGTACTTC
CDR3 protein: CASALRLRETQYF
J gene: TRBJ2-5
D gene: -
V gene: TRBV28
clone size: -

CDR3 DNA: TGTGCCAGCAGCCGAGGAATTGGGGAGCAGTACTTC
CDR3 protein: CASSRGIGEQYF
J gene: TRBJ2-7
D gene: -
V gene: TRBV7-9
clone size: -

CDR3 DNA: TGCGCCAGCAGCTTGGAGGGTCTGATTACGCAGTATTTT
CDR3 protein: CASSLEGLITQYF
J gene: TRBJ2-3
D gene: -
V gene: TRBV5-1
clone size: -

CDR3 DNA: TGCGCCAGCAGATTCGACCAGGACCAAGAGACCCAGTACTTC
CDR3 protein: CASRFDQDQETQYF
J gene: TRBJ2-5
D gene: -
V gene: TRBV10-1
clone size: few

CDR3 DNA: TGCGCCAGCGGGAGGAGCTCCTACGAGCAGTACTTC
CDR3 protein: CASGRSSYEQYF
J gene: TRBJ2-7
D gene: -
V gene: TRBV23-1
clone size: -

CDR3 DNA: TGTGCCAGCAGACTCATCGGACAGGGGGCTCGCTATGAGCAGTTCTTC
CDR3 protein: CASRLIGQGARYEQFF
J gene: TRBJ2-1
D gene: TRBD1
V gene: TRBV28
clone size: -

CDR3 DNA: TGTGCCTGGAACCAACAAGCGAACACCGGGGAGCTGTTTTTT
CDR3 protein: CAWNQQANTGELFF
J gene: TRBJ2-2
D gene: -
V gene: TRBV30
clone size: few

CDR3 DNA: TGTGCCAGCAGCTTCCGGACAGGCAGCACTGAAGCTTTCTTT
CDR3 protein: CASSFRTGSTEAFF
J gene: TRBJ1-1
D gene: TRBD1
V gene: TRBV7-9
clone size: -

CDR3 DNA: TGCAGTGCTACCCGTAGGAATGAGCAGTTCTTC
CDR3 protein: CSATRRNEQFF
J gene: TRBJ2-1
D gene: -
V gene: TRBV20-1
clone size: -

CDR3 DNA: TGTGCCAGCAGCTTGGAACTAGCGGTCGAGACCCAGTACTTC
CDR3 protein: CASSLELAVETQYF
J gene: TRBJ2-5
D gene: TRBD2
V gene: TRBV5-8
clone size: few